These T cell receptor beta chains were read from a single sample in a study of shared clonotypes between healthy human individuals. Generated by immunoSEQ multiplex PCR, the TCRdb table keeps only in-frame clones and is missing some. Seen here are 100,000 to 130,000 clones, over 65% observed once, and the top ten hold about 25%. The sequenced sample was memory CD8+ T cells sorted from blood. These receptors were collected from a woman in her 30s in good health. Each CDR3 is given with its conserved first and last residue. A D gene is named only where the DNA matches it firmly. Some rows mark clone size as missing; the rest say once, few, many or name a class of expanded clone.

V: TRBV25-1
J: TRBJ2-7
D: TRBD2
size: once
DNA: TGTGCCAGCAGCGGGACTAGCGGTAACGAGCAGTACTTC
CDR3: CASSGTSGNEQYF

V: TRBV28
J: TRBJ2-2
D: -
size: -
DNA: TGTGCCAGCAGTTCAACCGGGACACTTAACACCGGGGAGCTGTTTTTT
CDR3: CASSSTGTLNTGELFF

V: TRBV21-1
J: TRBJ1-2
D: -
size: few
DNA: TGTGCCAGCAGCAAGGAATTCCACTATGGCTACACCTTC
CDR3: CASSKEFHYGYTF

V: TRBV10-3
J: TRBJ2-3
D: TRBD2
size: once
DNA: TGTGCCAGCCTTAGCGGGACACACGGCACAGATACGCAGTATTTT
CDR3: CASLSGTHGTDTQYF

V: TRBV28
J: TRBJ2-3
D: TRBD2
size: many
DNA: TGTGCCAGCAGTTTCTTGGCGGGGGGCACAGATACGCAGTATTTT
CDR3: CASSFLAGGTDTQYF

V: TRBV5-4
J: TRBJ2-7
D: -
size: few
DNA: TGTGCCAGCAGCTGGGAACCTCCAGGGTCCTACGAGCAGTACTTC
CDR3: CASSWEPPGSYEQYF

V: TRBV6-6
J: TRBJ1-3
D: -
size: many
DNA: TGTGCCAGCACCTCCTCGAGGATCTCTGGAAACACCATATATTTT
CDR3: CASTSSRISGNTIYF

V: TRBV11-2
J: TRBJ2-7
D: -
size: -
DNA: TGTGCCAGCAGCTTACGTCCGGGACCTTACGAGCAGTACTTC
CDR3: CASSLRPGPYEQYF

V: TRBV7-6
J: TRBJ2-7
D: -
size: -
DNA: TGTGCCAGCAGCTTCGTGTCATACGAGCAGTACTTC
CDR3: CASSFVSYEQYF

V: TRBV4-2
J: TRBJ2-1
D: TRBD2
size: -
DNA: TGTGCCAGCAGCCCGTCGGGGAGCGGGATTAATGAGCAGTTCTTC
CDR3: CASSPSGSGINEQFF

V: TRBV5-4
J: TRBJ1-1
D: -
size: -
DNA: TGTGCCAGCAACCCAGACGGGAACACTGAAGCTTTCTTT
CDR3: CASNPDGNTEAFF

V: TRBV28
J: TRBJ2-3
D: -
size: -
DNA: TGTGCCAGCGGGTCTCCTAGGGAGGACGGGGATACGCAGTATTTT
CDR3: CASGSPREDGDTQYF

V: TRBV10-2
J: TRBJ1-5
D: -
size: -
DNA: TGCGCCAGCAGTGGGTCTAGGGAAGATCAGCCCCAGCATTTT
CDR3: CASSGSREDQPQHF

V: TRBV11-2
J: TRBJ1-3
D: -
size: -
DNA: TGTGCCAGCAGCTTATATACACTAGGGGGAAACACCATATATTTT
CDR3: CASSLYTLGGNTIYF

V: TRBV7-6
J: TRBJ2-7
D: TRBD1
size: -
DNA: TGTGCCAGCAGCTCCCCGAACAGGGGGATCCACGAGCAGTACTTC
CDR3: CASSSPNRGIHEQYF

V: TRBV7-6
J: TRBJ2-2
D: TRBD1
size: once
DNA: TGTGCCAGCAGCTTAGCCACAGGGGGTAACACCGGGGAGCTGTTTTTT
CDR3: CASSLATGGNTGELFF

V: TRBV11-3
J: TRBJ2-2
D: -
size: -
DNA: TGTGCCAGCAGCCCCGGGACACACACCGGGGAGCTGTTTTTT
CDR3: CASSPGTHTGELFF

V: TRBV7-7
J: TRBJ2-3
D: -
size: few
DNA: TGTGCCAGCAGCACGGGGGGCACAGATACGCAGTATTTT
CDR3: CASSTGGTDTQYF

V: TRBV6-4
J: TRBJ2-1
D: -
size: few
DNA: TGTGCCAGCAGTGAAGGGGACACGGCAGGTGAGCAGTTCTTC
CDR3: CASSEGDTAGEQFF

V: TRBV6-4
J: TRBJ1-2
D: -
size: -
DNA: TGTGCCAGCAGTTTCGGCGATGCAACGGGTTATGGCTACACCTTC
CDR3: CASSFGDATGYGYTF

V: TRBV10-3
J: TRBJ2-1
D: TRBD2
size: many
DNA: TGTGCCATCAGTGAGTCTGCGGCTAGCGGGGACAACAATGAGCAGTTCTTC
CDR3: CAISESAASGDNNEQFF

V: TRBV7-9
J: TRBJ1-2
D: TRBD1
size: -
DNA: TGTGCCAGCAGCCATACACAACAGGGGCCAAACTATGGCTACACCTTC
CDR3: CASSHTQQGPNYGYTF

V: TRBV5-1
J: TRBJ2-6
D: -
size: once
DNA: TGCGCCAGCAGCCTGGACTCCCGCTCTGGGGCCAACGTCCTGACTTTC
CDR3: CASSLDSRSGANVLTF

V: TRBV6-4
J: TRBJ2-2
D: -
size: -
DNA: TGTGCCAGCAGTGACTCTGGTAGCGGGAACACCGGGGAGCTGTTTTTT
CDR3: CASSDSGSGNTGELFF

V: TRBV18
J: TRBJ1-3
D: -
size: -
DNA: TGTGCCAGCTCCCGTGATTGGTTACCGACTGGAAACACCATATATTTT
CDR3: CASSRDWLPTGNTIYF

V: TRBV19
J: TRBJ1-5
D: TRBD1
size: -
DNA: TGTGCCAGTGTTGGACAGGTTAAATCCCAGCCCCAGCATTTT
CDR3: CASVGQVKSQPQHF

V: TRBV5-5
J: TRBJ2-7
D: -
size: -
DNA: TGTGCCAGCAGCTTTGGGATATTGGGGTCCTACGAGCAGTACTTC
CDR3: CASSFGILGSYEQYF

V: TRBV28
J: TRBJ1-1
D: -
size: once
DNA: TGTGCCAGCAGTGCCCCGAGGAACACTGAAGCTTTCTTT
CDR3: CASSAPRNTEAFF

V: TRBV27
J: TRBJ2-7
D: -
size: -
DNA: TGTGCCAGCAGTTTAAACCGGTTGTCCTACGAGCAGTACTTC
CDR3: CASSLNRLSYEQYF

V: TRBV29-1
J: TRBJ2-1
D: -
size: -
DNA: TGCAGCGCCGTCGAATCCTACAATGAGCAGTTCTTC
CDR3: CSAVESYNEQFF

V: TRBV28
J: TRBJ2-7
D: TRBD2
size: -
DNA: TGTGCCAGCAGTCCGTGGACTAGCGGGAGCTACGAGCAGTACTTC
CDR3: CASSPWTSGSYEQYF

V: TRBV18
J: TRBJ1-4
D: -
size: -
DNA: TGTGCCAGCTCACCATTCGGGTTCCGTCGGGGAGAAAAACTGTTTTTT
CDR3: CASSPFGFRRGEKLFF

V: TRBV28
J: TRBJ2-7
D: TRBD2
size: once
DNA: TGTGCCAGCAGCAAACCGGGGGCAGCGGGAGGTCGCGAGCAGTACTTC
CDR3: CASSKPGAAGGREQYF

V: TRBV5-1
J: TRBJ2-3
D: -
size: -
DNA: TGCGCCAGCAGCTGTTGGTGTTTATCGGCAGATACGCAGTATTTT
CDR3: CASSCWCLSADTQYF

V: TRBV9
J: TRBJ2-3
D: TRBD2
size: -
DNA: TGTGCCAGCAGCCCCTGGGGGGGAACCACAGATACGCAGTATTTT
CDR3: CASSPWGGTTDTQYF

V: TRBV12-2
J: TRBJ1-2
D: -
size: -
DNA: TGTGCCAGCAGCTCCGGACAGGACTATGGCTACACCTTC
CDR3: CASSSGQDYGYTF